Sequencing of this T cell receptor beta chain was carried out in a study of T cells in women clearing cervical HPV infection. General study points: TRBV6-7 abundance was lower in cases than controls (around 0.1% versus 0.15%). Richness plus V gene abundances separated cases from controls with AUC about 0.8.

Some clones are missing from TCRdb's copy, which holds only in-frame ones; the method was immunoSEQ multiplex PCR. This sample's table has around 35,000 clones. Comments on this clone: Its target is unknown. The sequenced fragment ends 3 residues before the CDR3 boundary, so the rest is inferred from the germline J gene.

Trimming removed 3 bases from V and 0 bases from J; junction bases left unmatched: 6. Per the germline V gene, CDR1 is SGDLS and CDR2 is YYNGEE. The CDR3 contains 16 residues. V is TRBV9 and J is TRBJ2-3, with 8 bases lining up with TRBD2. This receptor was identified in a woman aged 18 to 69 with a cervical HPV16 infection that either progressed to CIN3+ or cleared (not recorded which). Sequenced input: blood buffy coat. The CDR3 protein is CASSETLAGSTDTQYF. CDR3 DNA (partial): TGTGCCAGCAGCGAGACCTTAGCGGGGAGCACAGATACG.